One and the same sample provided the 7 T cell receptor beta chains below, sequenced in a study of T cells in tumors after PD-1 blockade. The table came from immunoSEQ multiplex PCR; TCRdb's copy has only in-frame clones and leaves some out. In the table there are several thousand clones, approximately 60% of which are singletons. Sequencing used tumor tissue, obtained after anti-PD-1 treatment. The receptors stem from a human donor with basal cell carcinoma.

The CDR3 DNA sequence: TGTGCCAGTAGTCGGACGACGAATTCACCCCTCCACTTT. This gives the protein CASSRTTNSPLHF. This rearrangement joins TRBV19 to TRBJ1-6; no clear D. Trimming took 5 bases from V and 7 from J, leaving 9 bases between them. Germline V gene sequence: CDR1 LNHDA, CDR2 SQIVND (reference sequence). This CDR3 is built from 13 residues.

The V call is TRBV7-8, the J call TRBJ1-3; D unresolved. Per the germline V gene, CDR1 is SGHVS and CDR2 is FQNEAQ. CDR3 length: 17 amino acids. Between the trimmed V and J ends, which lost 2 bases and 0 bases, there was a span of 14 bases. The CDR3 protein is CASSLWTALDSGNTIYF. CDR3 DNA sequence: TGTGCCAGCAGCTTATGGACCGCCCTAGACTCTGGAAACACCATATATTTT.

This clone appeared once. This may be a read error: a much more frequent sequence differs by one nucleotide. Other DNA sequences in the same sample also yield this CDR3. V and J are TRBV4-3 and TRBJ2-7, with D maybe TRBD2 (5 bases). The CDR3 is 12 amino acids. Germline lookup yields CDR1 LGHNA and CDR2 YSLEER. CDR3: CASSLGGGEQYF. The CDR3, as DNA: TGCGCCAGCAGCTTAGGAGGAGGCGAGCAATACTTC.

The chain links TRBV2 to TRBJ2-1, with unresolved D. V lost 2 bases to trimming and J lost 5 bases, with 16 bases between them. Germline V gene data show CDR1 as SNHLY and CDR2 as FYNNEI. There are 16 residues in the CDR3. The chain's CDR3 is CASSEIGERGHNEQFF. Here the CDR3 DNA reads TGTGCCAGCAGTGAAATCGGAGAACGAGGCCACAATGAGCAGTTCTTC.

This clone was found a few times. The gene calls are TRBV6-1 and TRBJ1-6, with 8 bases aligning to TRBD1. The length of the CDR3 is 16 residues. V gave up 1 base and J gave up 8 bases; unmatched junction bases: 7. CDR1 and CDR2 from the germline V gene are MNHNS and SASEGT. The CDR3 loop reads CASSEVGTGLDSPLHF. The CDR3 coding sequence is TGTGCCAGCAGTGAAGTGGGGACAGGTTTGGATTCACCCCTCCACTTT.

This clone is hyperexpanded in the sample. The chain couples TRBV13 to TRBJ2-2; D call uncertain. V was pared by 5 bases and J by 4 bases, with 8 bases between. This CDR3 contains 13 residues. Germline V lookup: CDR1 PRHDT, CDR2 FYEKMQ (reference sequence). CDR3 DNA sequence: TGTGCCAGCAGCCTACCGACCACCGGGGAGCTGTTTTTT. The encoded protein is CASSLPTTGELFF.

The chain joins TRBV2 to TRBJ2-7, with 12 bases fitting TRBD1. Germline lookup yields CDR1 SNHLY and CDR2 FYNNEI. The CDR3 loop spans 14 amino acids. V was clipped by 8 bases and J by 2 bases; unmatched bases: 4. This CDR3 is CASPGTGGTYEQYF. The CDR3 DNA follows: TGTGCCAGCCCCGGGACAGGGGGCACCTACGAGCAGTACTTC. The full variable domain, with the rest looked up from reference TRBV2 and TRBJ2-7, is EPEVTQTPSHQVTQMGQEVILRCVPISNHLYFYWYRQILGQKVEFLVSFYNNEISEKSEIFDDQFSVERPDGSNFTLKIRSTKLEDSAMYFCASPGTGGTYEQYFGPGTRLTVT.